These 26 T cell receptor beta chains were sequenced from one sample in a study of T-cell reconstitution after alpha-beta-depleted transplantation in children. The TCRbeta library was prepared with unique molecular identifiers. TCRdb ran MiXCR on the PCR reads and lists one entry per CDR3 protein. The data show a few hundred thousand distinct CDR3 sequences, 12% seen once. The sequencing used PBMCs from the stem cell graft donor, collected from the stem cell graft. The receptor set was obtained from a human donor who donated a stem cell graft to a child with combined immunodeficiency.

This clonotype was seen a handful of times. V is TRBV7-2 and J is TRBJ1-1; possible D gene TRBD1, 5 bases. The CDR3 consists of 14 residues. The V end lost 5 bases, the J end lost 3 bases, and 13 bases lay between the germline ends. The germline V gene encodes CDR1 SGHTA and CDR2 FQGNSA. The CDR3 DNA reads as TGTGCCAGCAGCAACGACAGAGGGTACACTGAAGCTTTCTTT. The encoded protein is CASSNDRGYTEAFF.

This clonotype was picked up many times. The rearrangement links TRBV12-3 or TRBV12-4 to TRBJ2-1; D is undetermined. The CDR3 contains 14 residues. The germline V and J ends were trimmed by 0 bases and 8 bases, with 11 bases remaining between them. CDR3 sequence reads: CASSLAGFRYEQFF. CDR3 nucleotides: TGTGCCAGCAGTTTAGCAGGGTTTCGTTATGAGCAGTTCTTC.

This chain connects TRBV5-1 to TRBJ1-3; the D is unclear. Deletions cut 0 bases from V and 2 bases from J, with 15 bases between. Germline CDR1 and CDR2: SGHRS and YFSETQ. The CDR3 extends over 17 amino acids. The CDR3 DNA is TGCGCCAGCAGCTTGGCCCGGACTGGAATTACTGGAAACACCATATATTTT. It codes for CASSLARTGITGNTIYF. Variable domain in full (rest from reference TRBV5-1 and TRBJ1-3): KAGVTQTPRYLIKTRGQQVTLSCSPISGHRSVSWYQQTPGQGLQFLFEYFSETQRNKGNFPGRFSGRQFSNSRSEMNVSTLELGDSALYLCASSLARTGITGNTIYFGEGSWLTVV.

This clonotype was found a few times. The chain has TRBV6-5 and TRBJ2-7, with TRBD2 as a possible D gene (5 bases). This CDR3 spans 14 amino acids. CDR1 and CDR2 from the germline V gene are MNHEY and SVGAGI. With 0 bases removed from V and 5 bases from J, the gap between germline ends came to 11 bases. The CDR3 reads CASSYSRTSNEQYF. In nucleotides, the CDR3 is TGTGCCAGCAGTTACTCGAGGACTTCCAACGAGCAGTACTTC.

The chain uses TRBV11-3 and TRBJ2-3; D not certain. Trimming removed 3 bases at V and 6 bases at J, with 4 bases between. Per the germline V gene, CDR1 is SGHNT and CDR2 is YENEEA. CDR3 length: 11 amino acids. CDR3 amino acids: CASSFKDTQYF. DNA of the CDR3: TGTGCCAGCAGCTTTAAGGATACGCAGTATTTT. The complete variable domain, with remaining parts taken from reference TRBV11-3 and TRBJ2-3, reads EAGVVQSPRYKIIEKKQPVAFWCNPISGHNTLYWYLQNLGQGPELLIRYENEEAVDDSQLPKDRFSAERLKGVDSTLKIQPAELGDSAVYLCASSFKDTQYFGPGTRLTVL.

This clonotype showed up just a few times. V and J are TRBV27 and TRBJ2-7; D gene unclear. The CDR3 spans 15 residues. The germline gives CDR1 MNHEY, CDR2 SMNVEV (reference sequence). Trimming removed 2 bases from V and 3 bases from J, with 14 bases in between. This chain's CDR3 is CASSLTRYLNYEQYF. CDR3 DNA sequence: TGTGCCAGCAGTTTAACCAGATACCTCAACTACGAGCAGTACTTC.

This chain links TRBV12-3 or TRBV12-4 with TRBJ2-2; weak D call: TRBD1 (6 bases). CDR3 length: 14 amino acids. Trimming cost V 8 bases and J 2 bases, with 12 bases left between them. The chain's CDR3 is CASHRDNNTGELFF. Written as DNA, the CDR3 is TGTGCCAGCCATCGGGACAATAACACCGGGGAGCTGTTTTTT.

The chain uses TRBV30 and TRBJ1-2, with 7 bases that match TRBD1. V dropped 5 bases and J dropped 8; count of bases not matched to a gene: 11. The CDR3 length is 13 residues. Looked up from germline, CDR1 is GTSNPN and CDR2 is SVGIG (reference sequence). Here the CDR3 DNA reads TGTGCCTGGCCCAGGGGGGGGTCGGAAGGCTACACCTTC. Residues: CAWPRGGSEGYTF.

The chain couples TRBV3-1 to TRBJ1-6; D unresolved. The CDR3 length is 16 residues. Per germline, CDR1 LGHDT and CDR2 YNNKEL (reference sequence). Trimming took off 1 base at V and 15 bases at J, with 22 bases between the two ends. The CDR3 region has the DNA TGTGCCAGCAGCCAAGGGAGTACTGTCGGTTTTAGAGGCCTCCACTTT. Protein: CASSQGSTVGFRGLHF.

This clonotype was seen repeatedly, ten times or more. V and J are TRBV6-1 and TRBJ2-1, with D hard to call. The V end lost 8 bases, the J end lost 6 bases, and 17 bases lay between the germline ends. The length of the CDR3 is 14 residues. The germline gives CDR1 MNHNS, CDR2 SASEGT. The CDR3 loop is CASARSSGLNEQFF. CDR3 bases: TGTGCCAGCGCACGTTCTAGTGGCCTCAATGAGCAGTTCTTC.

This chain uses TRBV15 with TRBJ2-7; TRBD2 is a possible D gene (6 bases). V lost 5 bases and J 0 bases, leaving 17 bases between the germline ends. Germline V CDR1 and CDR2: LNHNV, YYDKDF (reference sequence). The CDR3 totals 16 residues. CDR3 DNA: TGTGCCACCAGCGGGACCGTCGCGGGGTCCTCCTACGAGCAGTACTTC. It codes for CATSGTVAGSSYEQYF.

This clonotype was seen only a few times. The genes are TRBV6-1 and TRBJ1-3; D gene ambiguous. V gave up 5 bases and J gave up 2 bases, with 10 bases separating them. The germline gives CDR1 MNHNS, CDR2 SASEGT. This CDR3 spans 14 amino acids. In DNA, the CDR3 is TGTGCCAGCAGTCCACAGTCAGCTGGAAACACCATATATTTT. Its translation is CASSPQSAGNTIYF.

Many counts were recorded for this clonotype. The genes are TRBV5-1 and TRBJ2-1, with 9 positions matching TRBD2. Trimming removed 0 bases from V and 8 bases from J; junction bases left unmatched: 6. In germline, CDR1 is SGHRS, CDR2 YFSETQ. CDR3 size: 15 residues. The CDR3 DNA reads TGCGCCAGCAGCTTGGTAGTAGCGGGAGCTGATGAGCAGTTCTTC. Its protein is CASSLVVAGADEQFF.

The CDR3 DNA follows: TGTGCCAGCAGTGACTTTGGACGGGCGAGCTCCTACAATGAGCAGTTCTTC. It encodes CASSDFGRASSYNEQFF. The V call is TRBV25-1, the J call TRBJ2-1; the D is unclear. Germline V gene lookup returns CDR1 MGHDK and CDR2 SYGVNS. CDR3 length: 17 amino acids. V lost 3 bases to trimming and J lost 0 bases, with 15 bases between them.

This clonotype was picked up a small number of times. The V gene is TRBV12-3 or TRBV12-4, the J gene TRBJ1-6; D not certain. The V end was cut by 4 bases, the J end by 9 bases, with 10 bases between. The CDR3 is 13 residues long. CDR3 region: CASSSKIGSPLHF. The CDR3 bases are TGTGCCAGCAGTTCAAAGATTGGTTCACCCCTCCACTTT.

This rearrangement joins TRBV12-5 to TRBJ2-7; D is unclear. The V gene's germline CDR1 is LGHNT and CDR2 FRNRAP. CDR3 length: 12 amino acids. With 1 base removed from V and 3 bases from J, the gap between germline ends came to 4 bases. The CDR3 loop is CASGLDSYEQYF. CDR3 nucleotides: TGTGCTAGTGGTTTGGACAGCTACGAGCAGTACTTC.

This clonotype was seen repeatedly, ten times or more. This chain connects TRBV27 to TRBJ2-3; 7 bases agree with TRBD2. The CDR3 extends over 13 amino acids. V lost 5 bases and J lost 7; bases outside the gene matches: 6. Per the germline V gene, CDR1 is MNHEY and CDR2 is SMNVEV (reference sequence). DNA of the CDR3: TGTGCCAGCAGTAATGGCGGGGGTAATACGCAGTATTTT. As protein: CASSNGGGNTQYF.

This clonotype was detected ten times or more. CDR3 in DNA: TGCAGCGTTGAACAGCGAAGATTTTACAATGAGCAGTTCTTC. As protein: CSVEQRRFYNEQFF. The chain couples TRBV29-1 to TRBJ2-1, with D uncertain. Germline values: CDR1 SQVTM, CDR2 ANQGSEA. The CDR3 length is 14 residues. V lost 2 bases and J 4 bases, leaving 12 bases between the germline ends.

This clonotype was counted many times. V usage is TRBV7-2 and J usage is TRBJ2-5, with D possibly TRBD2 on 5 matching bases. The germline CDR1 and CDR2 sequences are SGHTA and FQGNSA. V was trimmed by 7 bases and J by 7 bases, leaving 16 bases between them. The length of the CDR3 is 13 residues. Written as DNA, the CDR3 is TGTGCCAGCACCACTGGCCGGGAAGGGACCCAGTACTTC. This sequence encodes CASTTGREGTQYF.

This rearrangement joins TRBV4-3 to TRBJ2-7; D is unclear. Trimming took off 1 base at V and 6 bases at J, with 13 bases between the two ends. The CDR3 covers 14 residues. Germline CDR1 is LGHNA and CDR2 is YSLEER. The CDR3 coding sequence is TGCGCCAGCAGCCAAGTTTTCCTACGGTGCGAGCAGTACTTC. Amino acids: CASSQVFLRCEQYF.

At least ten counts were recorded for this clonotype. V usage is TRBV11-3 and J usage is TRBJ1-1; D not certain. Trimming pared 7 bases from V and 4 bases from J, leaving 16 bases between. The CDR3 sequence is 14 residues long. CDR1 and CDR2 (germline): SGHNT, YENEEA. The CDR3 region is CASTLTRVATEAFF. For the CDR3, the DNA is TGTGCCAGCACCCTGACTCGGGTTGCCACTGAAGCTTTCTTT.

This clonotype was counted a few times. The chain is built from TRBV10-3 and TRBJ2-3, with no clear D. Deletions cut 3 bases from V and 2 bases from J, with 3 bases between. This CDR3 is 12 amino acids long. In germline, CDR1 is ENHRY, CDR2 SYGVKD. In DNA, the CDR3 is TGTGCCATCAGTGACAACACAGATACGCAGTATTTT. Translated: CAISDNTDTQYF.

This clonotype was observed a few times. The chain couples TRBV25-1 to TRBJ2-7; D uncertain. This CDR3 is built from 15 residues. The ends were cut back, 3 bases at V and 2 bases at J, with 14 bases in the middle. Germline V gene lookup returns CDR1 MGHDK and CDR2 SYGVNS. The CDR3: CASSDGPFAAYEQYF. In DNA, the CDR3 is TGTGCCAGCAGTGACGGGCCCTTCGCCGCCTACGAGCAGTACTTC.

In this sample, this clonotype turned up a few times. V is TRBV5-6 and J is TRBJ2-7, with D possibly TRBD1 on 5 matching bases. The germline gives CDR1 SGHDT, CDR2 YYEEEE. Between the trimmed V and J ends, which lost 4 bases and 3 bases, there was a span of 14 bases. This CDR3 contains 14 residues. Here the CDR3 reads CASSRQGPIYEQYF. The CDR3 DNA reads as TGTGCCAGCAGCCGCCAGGGCCCCATCTACGAGCAGTACTTC.

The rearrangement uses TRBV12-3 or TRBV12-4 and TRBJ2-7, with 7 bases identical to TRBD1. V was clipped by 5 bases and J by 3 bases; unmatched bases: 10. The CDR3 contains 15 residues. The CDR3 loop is CASSTTGVPGYEQYF. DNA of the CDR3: TGTGCCAGCAGTACTACAGGGGTTCCGGGCTACGAGCAGTACTTC.

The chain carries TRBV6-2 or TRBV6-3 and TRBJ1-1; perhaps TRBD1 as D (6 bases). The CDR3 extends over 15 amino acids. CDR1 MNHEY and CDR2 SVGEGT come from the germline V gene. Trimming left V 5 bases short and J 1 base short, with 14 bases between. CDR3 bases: TGTGCCAGCAGTGACCCCCGGGGGCGGAACACTGAAGCTTTCTTT. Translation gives CASSDPRGRNTEAFF.